This record covers a single T cell receptor beta chain. This clone's antigen is unknown. It has no much larger one-base neighbor in the sample; base qualities were not kept. These data originate in a study of blood T cell repertoires in COVID-19 (dated by TCRdb to about 2020). At the level of the whole study: Samples covering the acute and convalescent phases of COVID-19 were provided by collaborators in the United States, Italy and Spain. A de-identified subject ID, COVID-19 status, age in years and sex were almost always included in the sample metadata. The dataset comprised deeply sampled blood TCRbeta repertoires from subjects exposed to, actively infected with, or recovered from COVID-19. The prospective study material was composed of cDNA or gDNA derived from T cells, B-cell-depleted T cells, or PBMCs. The repertoires were released in a freely available public database intended as a resource for research on the immune response to SARS-CoV-2. The samples were drawn from two sources: the first 160 participants of the ongoing ImmuneRACE study, and some 1,300 subjects contributed by 6 global collaborators. Where available, HLA class I and class II types were taken from metadata supplied by the sample provider and were not determined by assay-based typing.

Each collaborating institution followed its own protocols to collect whole blood in K2EDTA tubes. Collaborator samples were shipped for TCRbeta analysis as frozen whole blood, isolated PBMCs, or DNA extracted from either sample type. TCRbeta CDR3 regions were amplified from genomic DNA using the immunoSEQ Assay, a bias-controlled multiplex PCR. The paper's processing steps were these. The number of nucleated cells in each sample was estimated from the amplification of reference gene primers within the assay. To quantify the absolute abundance of each unique TCRbeta CDR3 rearrangement, sequence reads were collapsed and filtered. Productive Simpson clonality was computed per sample as the square root of Simpson's diversity index over productive rearrangements. Here the immuneACCESS table is served through TCRdb, limited to in-frame sequences with V and J called. Missing clones are a known gap in these copies; in checked studies unresolved V genes cover under half, and the rest lacks a known reason. That table supplies the V and J calls and clone size; D and trimming were determined from the DNA. This sample lists 120,000 or so clones; roughly 77% were detected once. Roughly 16% of the sample is held by the ten biggest clonotypes.

What the authors observed across the whole study: The amount of clinical and demographic metadata varied by source and participant and was provided uncurated.

Relative to germline, V is 1 base shorter and J is 9 bases shorter, with 7 bases between their ends. The germline V gene encodes CDR1 GTSNPN and CDR2 SVGIG (reference sequence). Its CDR3 holds 11 amino acids, cysteine through phenylalanine. The kept DNA is CDR3 alone, 33 bases in frame from the first base. The sample was peripheral blood. The receptor was derived from a man aged 55 to 70 with active or convalescent COVID-19. The sequence is built from TRBV30 and TRBJ2-1; tentative D gene TRBD1, with 5 bases matching. The DNA sequence is TGTGCCTGGAGTGCTAGGGGTGAGCAGTTCTTC. This translates into CAWSARGEQFF.